This is a list of T cell receptor beta chains from one sample in a study of T cell repertoires in cytomegalovirus infection. One entry per CDR3 protein results from TCRdb running MiXCR on the reads. The sample contains under 850,000 distinct CDR3 sequences, 35% to 45% of which appear only once. Specimen: PBMCs. Receptors originate from a human donor in good health (CMV status not recorded). Some clones in this sample may be carry-over from other donors' samples. The CDR3 runs from the conserved cysteine through the conserved F or W. A D gene is named only where the DNA matches it firmly. Clone size is shown for a subset of rows, as once, few, many or a class of expanded clone.

d_call: TRBD1
j_call: TRBJ1-2
v_call: TRBV6-1
clone_size: few
cdr3_nt: TGTGCCAGCAGTGCTGGACAGGGAGGAGGCTATGGCTACACCTTC
cdr3_aa: CASSAGQGGGYGYTF

d_call: .
j_call: TRBJ1-6
v_call: TRBV19
clone_size: .
cdr3_nt: TGTGCCAGTACCTGGGCACCGATCTATAATTCACCCCTCCACTTT
cdr3_aa: CASTWAPIYNSPLHF

d_call: TRBD2
j_call: TRBJ2-1
v_call: TRBV25-1
clone_size: few
cdr3_nt: TGTGCCAGCAAGGGACTAGCGGGAGAGGTTGAGCAGTTCTTC
cdr3_aa: CASKGLAGEVEQFF

d_call: .
j_call: TRBJ2-3
v_call: TRBV24-1
clone_size: .
cdr3_nt: TGTGCCACCAACGAGGGTCACACAGATACGCAGTATTTT
cdr3_aa: CATNEGHTDTQYF

d_call: TRBD1
j_call: TRBJ2-2
v_call: TRBV25-1
clone_size: few
cdr3_nt: TGTGCCAGCAGTGGAAGGACAGGGGCCGGGGAGCTGTTTTTT
cdr3_aa: CASSGRTGAGELFF

d_call: .
j_call: TRBJ2-3
v_call: TRBV7-8
clone_size: .
cdr3_nt: TGTGCTAGAAAAACATGGGACATGGTCCTTTTAGACACAGATACACAGTATTTT
cdr3_aa: CARKTWDMVLLDTDTQYF

d_call: .
j_call: TRBJ2-1
v_call: TRBV11-3
clone_size: .
cdr3_nt: TGTGCCAGCAGCTTATTCGGGCCTACTAGCTCCTACAATGAGCAGTTCTTC
cdr3_aa: CASSLFGPTSSYNEQFF

d_call: .
j_call: TRBJ1-4
v_call: TRBV7-9
clone_size: .
cdr3_nt: TGTGCCAGCAGCTTAGGGACGACAACTAATGAAAAACTGTTTTTT
cdr3_aa: CASSLGTTTNEKLFF

d_call: TRBD2
j_call: TRBJ2-7
v_call: TRBV2
clone_size: .
cdr3_nt: TGTGCCAGCAAGCCTAGCGGGGGACCCTACGAGCAGTACTTC
cdr3_aa: CASKPSGGPYEQYF

d_call: .
j_call: TRBJ2-7
v_call: TRBV7-6
clone_size: many
cdr3_nt: TGTGCCAGCAGCTCTCTCCAACTACAGGTTCACGAGCAGTACTTC
cdr3_aa: CASSSLQLQVHEQYF

d_call: TRBD1
j_call: TRBJ1-4
v_call: TRBV28
clone_size: .
cdr3_nt: TGTGCCAGCAGCATCCAGGGACAGGGGATCGAAAAACTGTTTTTT
cdr3_aa: CASSIQGQGIEKLFF

d_call: TRBD2
j_call: TRBJ2-2
v_call: TRBV10-3
clone_size: .
cdr3_nt: TGTGCCATCAGTGATCCCAGCCTAGCGGGAGTATTTACCGGGGAGCTGTTTTTT
cdr3_aa: CAISDPSLAGVFTGELFF

d_call: .
j_call: TRBJ2-1
v_call: TRBV5-1
clone_size: .
cdr3_nt: TGCGCCAGCAGCTGGACTGGTGACAATGAGCAGTTCTTC
cdr3_aa: CASSWTGDNEQFF

d_call: TRBD2
j_call: TRBJ2-7
v_call: TRBV10-3
clone_size: .
cdr3_nt: TGTGCCGCACGGGAGGGGAGCTCCTACGAGCAGTACTTC
cdr3_aa: CAAREGSSYEQYF

d_call: .
j_call: TRBJ1-6
v_call: TRBV4-2
clone_size: few
cdr3_nt: TGTGCCAGCAGCCAAGTCGGGGACCATAATTCACCCCTCCACTTT
cdr3_aa: CASSQVGDHNSPLHF

d_call: .
j_call: TRBJ2-1
v_call: TRBV7-9
clone_size: .
cdr3_nt: TGTGCCAGCAATCTCAAAGGGGATGAGCAGTTCTTC
cdr3_aa: CASNLKGDEQFF

d_call: TRBD1
j_call: TRBJ1-1
v_call: TRBV6-4
clone_size: .
cdr3_nt: TGTGCCAGCACCACCCCCCCCCCACGGACAGGTACCGCCATGAACACTGAAGCTTTCTTT
cdr3_aa: CASTTPPPRTGTAMNTEAFF

d_call: .
j_call: TRBJ1-2
v_call: TRBV3-1
clone_size: .
cdr3_nt: TGTGCCAGCAGCCAAGGCAGAATAAACTATGGCTTCACCTTC
cdr3_aa: CASSQGRINYGFTF

d_call: TRBD1
j_call: TRBJ1-5
v_call: TRBV20-1
clone_size: .
cdr3_nt: TGCAGTGCTACCACATCAGGGGGCGGTATCAATCAGCCCCAGCATTTT
cdr3_aa: CSATTSGGGINQPQHF

d_call: TRBD2
j_call: TRBJ2-7
v_call: TRBV27
clone_size: many
cdr3_nt: TGTGCCAGCAGTACTTCAAGGACTAGCGGTACCATCTACGAGCAGTACTTC
cdr3_aa: CASSTSRTSGTIYEQYF

d_call: .
j_call: TRBJ2-1
v_call: TRBV7-2
clone_size: .
cdr3_nt: TGTGCCAGCAGCTGGGGGGACTTAAACAATGAGCAGTTCTTC
cdr3_aa: CASSWGDLNNEQFF

d_call: TRBD2
j_call: TRBJ2-7
v_call: TRBV5-1
clone_size: .
cdr3_nt: TGCGCCAGCAGTTTAGCGGGGAGCTCAGGGGAGCAGTACTTC
cdr3_aa: CASSLAGSSGEQYF

d_call: .
j_call: TRBJ2-7
v_call: TRBV28
clone_size: .
cdr3_nt: TGTGCCAGCAGTTTCTCTGCGGGACGGAGCTACGAGCCGTACTTC
cdr3_aa: CASSFSAGRSYEPYF

d_call: .
j_call: TRBJ2-7
v_call: TRBV28
clone_size: .
cdr3_nt: TGTGCCAGCGGAGCGGTCGCCTACGAGCAGTACTTC
cdr3_aa: CASGAVAYEQYF

d_call: .
j_call: TRBJ2-5
v_call: TRBV7-2
clone_size: many
cdr3_nt: TGTGCCAGCAGCCGGACGGGCATCCCCAGGCAAGAGACCCAGTACTTC
cdr3_aa: CASSRTGIPRQETQYF

d_call: TRBD2
j_call: TRBJ2-3
v_call: TRBV7-9
clone_size: few
cdr3_nt: TGTGCCAGCAGCTTACCCGGGAGGGCATCGGGGGATACGCAGTATTTT
cdr3_aa: CASSLPGRASGDTQYF

d_call: TRBD1
j_call: TRBJ1-2
v_call: TRBV12-3/TRBV12-4
clone_size: few
cdr3_nt: TGTGCCAGCAGGGTGACAGGGGGCGACTATGGCTACACCTTC
cdr3_aa: CASRVTGGDYGYTF

d_call: .
j_call: TRBJ2-1
v_call: TRBV19
clone_size: many
cdr3_nt: TGTGCCAGTACCCCGGGATCGATATCTAATGAGCAGTTCTTC
cdr3_aa: CASTPGSISNEQFF

d_call: .
j_call: TRBJ1-1
v_call: TRBV12-5
clone_size: .
cdr3_nt: TGTGCTAGTGGTAGTTCTTCCTCGAACACTGAAGCTTTCTTT
cdr3_aa: CASGSSSSNTEAFF

d_call: .
j_call: TRBJ2-2
v_call: TRBV29-1
clone_size: few
cdr3_nt: TGCAGCGTTGAAGTAAGCGTAGGGCTCGATAACACCGGGGAGCTGTTTTTT
cdr3_aa: CSVEVSVGLDNTGELFF

d_call: .
j_call: TRBJ1-1
v_call: TRBV7-6
clone_size: many
cdr3_nt: TGTGCCAGCAGCCCGGGACACACTGAAGCTTTCTTT
cdr3_aa: CASSPGHTEAFF

d_call: .
j_call: TRBJ2-1
v_call: TRBV29-1
clone_size: .
cdr3_nt: TGCAGCGTTGAAACCGGGCCCCCCTACAATGAGCAGTTCTTC
cdr3_aa: CSVETGPPYNEQFF

d_call: TRBD2
j_call: TRBJ2-7
v_call: TRBV19
clone_size: .
cdr3_nt: TGTGCCAGTAGTCTAGGGACTAGCGGGATCTACGAGCAGTACTTC
cdr3_aa: CASSLGTSGIYEQYF

d_call: .
j_call: TRBJ2-3
v_call: TRBV20-1
clone_size: .
cdr3_nt: TGCAGTGCTACATTCCAACGCACAGATACGCAGTATTTT
cdr3_aa: CSATFQRTDTQYF

d_call: TRBD1
j_call: TRBJ1-1
v_call: TRBV7-8
clone_size: many
cdr3_nt: TGTGCCAGCAGCTCATACAGGGGGGTAGACACTGAAGCTTTCTTT
cdr3_aa: CASSSYRGVDTEAFF

d_call: TRBD2
j_call: TRBJ2-1
v_call: TRBV9
clone_size: few
cdr3_nt: TGTGCCAGCAGCGTGGGGGGCCTTAGCGGGGGCAATGAGCAGTTCTTC
cdr3_aa: CASSVGGLSGGNEQFF

d_call: .
j_call: TRBJ1-4
v_call: TRBV12-3/TRBV12-4
clone_size: .
cdr3_nt: TGTGCCAGCAGTCGTCAGGGTTCGCCTAATGAAAAACTGTTTTTT
cdr3_aa: CASSRQGSPNEKLFF

d_call: .
j_call: TRBJ1-1
v_call: TRBV6-5
clone_size: .
cdr3_nt: TGTGCCAGCAGTTACTCGGGTTGGACTGAAGCTTTCTTT
cdr3_aa: CASSYSGWTEAFF

d_call: TRBD1
j_call: TRBJ1-2
v_call: TRBV5-1
clone_size: .
cdr3_nt: TGCGCCAGCAGCCGGGACAGGGGGCGCGGCTATGGCTACACCTTC
cdr3_aa: CASSRDRGRGYGYTF

d_call: .
j_call: TRBJ1-4
v_call: TRBV28
clone_size: once
cdr3_nt: TGTGCCAGCAGTTTTACGGGCTTCAACGGCGAAAAACTGTTTTTT
cdr3_aa: CASSFTGFNGEKLFF